The 11 T cell receptor beta chains given below trace back to one sample, sequenced in a study of spatial heterogeneity in lung cancer. Time point in this sample: sample taken at primary tumor resection. Whole RNA obtained from tumor, nontumor lung or frozen PBMC underwent sequencing without sorting. TCRdb independently ran MiXCR on the 5' RACE reads; one entry per CDR3 protein. The data show about 92,000 distinct CDR3 sequences, with less than 15% seen just once and roughly 39% held by the top ten. This specimen consisted of PBMCs, obtained at surgery. The origin of the receptors is a male donor with early-stage non-small cell lung cancer.

The rearrangement uses TRBV9 and TRBJ1-5; D gene ambiguous. The CDR3 is 13 residues long. The germline gives CDR1 SGDLS, CDR2 YYNGEE. With 0 bases removed from V and 4 bases from J, the gap between germline ends came to 5 bases. CDR3 region: CASSVDGNQPQHF. CDR3 bases: TGTGCCAGCAGCGTAGACGGAAATCAGCCCCAGCATTTT.

Many counts were recorded for this clonotype. The J gene is TRBJ2-7, the V gene TRBV27; D ambiguous. This CDR3 region has 13 residues. V dropped 4 bases and J dropped 6 bases, with 13 bases sitting between them. Germline CDR1 is MNHEY and CDR2 is SMNVEV (reference sequence). The CDR3 nucleotides are TGTGCCAGCAGTTCAGCAAGTTCGGTCGAGCAGTACTTC. It encodes CASSSASSVEQYF.

A few counts support this clonotype. V usage is TRBV4-1 and J usage is TRBJ2-7; D might be TRBD2 (6 bases). Germline V gene lookup returns CDR1 MGHRA and CDR2 YSYEKL. This CDR3 region has 16 residues. Trimming pared 0 bases from V and 3 bases from J, leaving 15 bases between. The CDR3 loop is CASSQDGGAGNYEQYF. The CDR3 bases are TGCGCCAGCAGCCAAGATGGGGGAGCGGGTAACTACGAGCAGTACTTC.

The chain carries TRBV3-1 and TRBJ1-6; D unresolved. The CDR3 spans 14 residues. The germline V and J ends were trimmed by 4 bases and 7 bases, with 11 bases remaining between them. CDR1 and CDR2 (germline): LGHDT, YNNKEL (reference sequence). The CDR3 reads CASSRNAENSPLHF. As DNA, the CDR3 is TGTGCCAGCAGCCGCAATGCAGAGAATTCACCCCTCCACTTT. Filled out from reference TRBV3-1 and TRBJ1-6, the complete variable domain reads DTAVSQTPKYLVTQMGNDKSIKCEQNLGHDTMYWYKQDSKKFLKIMFSYNNKELIINETVPNRFSPKSPDKAHLNLHINSLELGDSAVYFCASSRNAENSPLHFGNGTRLTVT.

This chain uses TRBV11-2 with TRBJ2-5; possible D gene TRBD2, 5 bases. This CDR3 contains 16 residues. The V end lost 0 bases, the J end lost 6 bases, and 17 bases lay between the germline ends. CDR1 SGHAT and CDR2 FQNNGV come from the germline V gene. Written as DNA, the CDR3 is TGTGCCAGCAGCTTAGAAGTGGCTAGCTATAGCCAGACCCAGTACTTC. Amino acids: CASSLEVASYSQTQYF.

At least ten counts were recorded for this clonotype. The rearrangement uses TRBV4-3 and TRBJ1-2, with no clear D. Trimming cost V 0 bases and J 4 bases, with 6 bases left between them. CDR1 is LGHNA, CDR2 YSLEER, per germline. The CDR3 contains 13 residues. This CDR3 is CASSQDVSYGYTF. In nucleotides, the CDR3 is TGCGCCAGCAGCCAAGATGTTAGCTATGGCTACACCTTC.

This clonotype was detected many times. V gene TRBV15 combines with J gene TRBJ2-2, with 7 bases identical to TRBD1. The CDR3 spans 16 residues. The ends lost 5 bases at V and 0 bases at J; junction bases unmatched: 6. Germline loops: CDR1 LNHNV, CDR2 YYDKDF (reference sequence). CDR3 loop: CATSDTDRANTGELFF. CDR3 nucleotides: TGTGCCACCAGCGATACAGACAGGGCGAACACCGGGGAGCTGTTTTTT.

This clonotype was seen a handful of times. The chain couples TRBV25-1 to TRBJ2-2; perhaps TRBD1 as D (5 bases). Germline loops: CDR1 MGHDK, CDR2 SYGVNS. V was trimmed by 10 bases and J by 2 bases, leaving 14 bases between them. The CDR3 extends over 14 amino acids. This CDR3 reads CATHDRGNTGELFF. The CDR3 nucleotides are TGTGCCACCCATGATAGGGGAAACACCGGGGAGCTGTTTTTT.

A remark on this clonotype: A read error may explain this, as a much larger clone is one base away. This chain links TRBV7-3 with TRBJ1-1, with a tentative D call TRBD1 (5 bases). Germline-derived CDR1 and CDR2 are SGHTA and FQGTGA. Trimming cost V 1 base and J 1 base, with 10 bases left between them. The CDR3 has 15 residues. The CDR3 loop reads CASSLNAGKNTEAFF. The CDR3 nucleotides are TGTGCCAGCAGCTTAAACGCAGGGAAGAACACTGAAGCTTTCTTT.

The sample holds a few counts of this clonotype. V gene TRBV7-9 combines with J gene TRBJ2-1; 13 bases map to TRBD2. Losses at the gene ends were 1 base for V and 12 bases for J; bases not matched to a gene: 3. The CDR3 is 14 residues long. Germline lookup yields CDR1 SEHNR and CDR2 FQNEAQ (reference sequence). CDR3 sequence reads: CASSLGTSGSAQFF. As DNA, the CDR3 is TGTGCCAGCAGCTTAGGGACTAGCGGGAGTGCGCAGTTCTTC.

This clonotype has a handful of counts. V gene TRBV27 combines with J gene TRBJ2-7; 9 bases fit TRBD2. Germline loops: CDR1 MNHEY, CDR2 SMNVEV (reference sequence). V lost 6 bases and J lost 1; bases outside the gene matches: 4. CDR3 length equals 14 residues. CDR3 DNA: TGTGCCAGCAGAACAGCGGGAGGTTCCTACGAGCAGTACTTC. This translates into CASRTAGGSYEQYF.